The T cell receptor (beta chain) under discussion was sequenced for a study of long-term antiretroviral therapy in people with HIV. General study findings and limits: Repertoires from HIV showed CDR3 length ranges narrower than those of controls. In samples taken after ART, diversity increased but remained below transplant donor control levels.

Note on this clone: Its antigen is not known.

The libraries were made with immunoSEQ v3.0 at survey level. Data came from immunoSEQ multiplex PCR; TCRdb stores just in-frame clones and leaves some out. The sample records around 15,000 clones, more than 70% being singletons. The CDR3 is made up of 15 amino acids. In germline, CDR1 is SNHLY, CDR2 FYNNEI. V was cut by 4 bases and J by 9 bases, with 19 bases left in between. The chain combines TRBV2 with TRBJ1-5; D is undetermined. The TCR originated in a man in his fifties or sixties with HIV. This sample comprised unsorted PBMCs, obtained 6.9 years after starting antiretroviral therapy. Written as DNA, the CDR3 is TGTGCCAGCAGTGTGTCCGGCTCCCCGATCCGGCCCCAGCATTTT. Its protein product is CASSVSGSPIRPQHF.